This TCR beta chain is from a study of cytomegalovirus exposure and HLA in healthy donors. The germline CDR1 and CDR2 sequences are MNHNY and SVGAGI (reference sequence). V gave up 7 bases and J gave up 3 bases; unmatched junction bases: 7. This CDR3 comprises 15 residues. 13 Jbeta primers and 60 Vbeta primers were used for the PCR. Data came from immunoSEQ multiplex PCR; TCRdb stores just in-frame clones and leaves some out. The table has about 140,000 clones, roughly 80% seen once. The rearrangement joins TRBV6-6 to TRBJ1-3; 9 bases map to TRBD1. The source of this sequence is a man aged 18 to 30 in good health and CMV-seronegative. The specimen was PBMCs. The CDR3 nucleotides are TGTGCCAGCACCAGGGACAGGGCGGATGGAAACACCATATATTTT. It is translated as CASTRDRADGNTIYF.